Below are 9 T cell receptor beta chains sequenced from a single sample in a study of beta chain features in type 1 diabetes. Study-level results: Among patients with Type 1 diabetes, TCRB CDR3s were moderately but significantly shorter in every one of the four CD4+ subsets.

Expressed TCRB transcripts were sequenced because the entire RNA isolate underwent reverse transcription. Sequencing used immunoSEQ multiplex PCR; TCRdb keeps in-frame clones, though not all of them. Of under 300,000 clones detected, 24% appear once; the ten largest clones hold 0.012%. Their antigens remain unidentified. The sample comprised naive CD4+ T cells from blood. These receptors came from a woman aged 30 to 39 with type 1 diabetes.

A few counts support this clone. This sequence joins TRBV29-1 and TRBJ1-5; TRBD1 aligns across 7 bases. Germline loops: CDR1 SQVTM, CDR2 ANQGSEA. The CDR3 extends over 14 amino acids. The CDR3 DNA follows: TGCAGGGGACAGCCAGATTCTAGCAATCAGCCCCAGCATTTT. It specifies CRGQPDSSNQPQHF.

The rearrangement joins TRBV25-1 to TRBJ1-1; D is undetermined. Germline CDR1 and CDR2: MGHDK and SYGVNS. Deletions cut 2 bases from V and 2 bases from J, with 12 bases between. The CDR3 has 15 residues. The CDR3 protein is CASSERGAGNTEAFF. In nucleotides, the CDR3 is TGTGCCAGCAGTGAACGGGGAGCGGGAAACACTGAAGCTTTCTTT.

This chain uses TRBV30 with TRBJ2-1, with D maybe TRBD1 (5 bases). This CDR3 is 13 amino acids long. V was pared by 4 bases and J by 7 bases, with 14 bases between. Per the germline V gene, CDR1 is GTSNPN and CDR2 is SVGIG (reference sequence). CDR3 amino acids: CAWILWSGNEQFF. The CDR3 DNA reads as TGTGCCTGGATCCTGTGGTCAGGGAATGAGCAGTTCTTC.

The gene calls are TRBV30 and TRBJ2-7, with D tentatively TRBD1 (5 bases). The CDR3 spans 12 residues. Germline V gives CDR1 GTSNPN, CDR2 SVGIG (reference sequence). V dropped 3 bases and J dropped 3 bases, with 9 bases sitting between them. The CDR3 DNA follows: TGTGCCTGGAGGACAGCGATCTACGAGCAGTACTTC. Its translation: CAWRTAIYEQYF.

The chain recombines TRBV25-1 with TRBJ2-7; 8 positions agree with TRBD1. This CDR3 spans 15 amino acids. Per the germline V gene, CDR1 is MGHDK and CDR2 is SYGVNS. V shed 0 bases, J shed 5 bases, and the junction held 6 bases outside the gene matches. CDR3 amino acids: CASSEYRTGSNEQYF. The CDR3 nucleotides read TGTGCCAGCAGTGAATATCGGACAGGGAGTAACGAGCAGTACTTC.

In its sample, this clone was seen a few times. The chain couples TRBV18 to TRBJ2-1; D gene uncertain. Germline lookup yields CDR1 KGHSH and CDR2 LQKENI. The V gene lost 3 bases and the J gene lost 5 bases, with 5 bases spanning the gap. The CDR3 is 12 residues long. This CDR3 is CASSPSHNEQFF. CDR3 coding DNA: TGTGCCAGCTCACCGAGCCACAATGAGCAGTTCTTC.

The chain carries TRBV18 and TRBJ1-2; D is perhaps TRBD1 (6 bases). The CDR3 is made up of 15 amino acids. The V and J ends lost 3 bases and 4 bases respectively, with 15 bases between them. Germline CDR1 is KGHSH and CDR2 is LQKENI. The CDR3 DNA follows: TGTGCCAGCTCACCCCCACAGGGTGAATTCTATGGCTACACCTTC. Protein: CASSPPQGEFYGYTF.

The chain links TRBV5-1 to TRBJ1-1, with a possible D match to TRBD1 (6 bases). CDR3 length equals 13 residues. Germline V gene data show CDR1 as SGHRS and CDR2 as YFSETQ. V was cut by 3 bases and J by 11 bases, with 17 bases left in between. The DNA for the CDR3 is TGCGCCAGCAGCTGGGGAGGGGGAGTGGATGCTTTCTTT. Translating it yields CASSWGGGVDAFF.

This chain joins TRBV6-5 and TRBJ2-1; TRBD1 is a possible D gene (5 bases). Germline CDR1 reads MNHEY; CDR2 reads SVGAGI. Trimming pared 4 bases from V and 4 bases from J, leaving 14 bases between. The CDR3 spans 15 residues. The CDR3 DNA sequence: TGTGCCAGCAGTTCGGTTGGGGCAGATTACAATGAGCAGTTCTTC. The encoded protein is CASSSVGADYNEQFF.